One T cell receptor (beta chain) is described in this entry. This specimen comes from a study of OX40 agonist ivuxolimab in advanced cancers. The table came from immunoSEQ multiplex PCR; TCRdb's copy has only in-frame clones and leaves some out. The sample contains approximately 32,000 clones, approximately 90% of which appear only once. Exclusion applied to patients with autoimmune disease history or systemic immunosuppression. Blood was sampled at baseline, cycle 4 day 1, and cycle 7 day 1. Germline values: CDR1 MNHNY, CDR2 SVGAGI (reference sequence). V trimming: 7 bases; J trimming: 3 bases; junction bases outside the gene matches: 7. The CDR3 length is 14 residues.

The source is an adult with an advanced solid tumor such as melanoma, head and neck, liver or kidney cancer. This chain joins TRBV6-6 and TRBJ2-3; 7 positions agree with TRBD2. Sequenced here: CD4+ or CD8+ T cells sorted from blood, sampled in a trial of the OX40 agonist ivuxolimab. The CDR3 nucleotides are TGTGCCAGCATAACGGGAGGTCGTACAGATACGCAGTATTTT. Translation gives CASITGGRTDTQYF.